This T cell receptor beta chain stems from a study of cytomegalovirus exposure and HLA in healthy donors. Whole-study findings and limits: On later analysis, the bulk of CMV-associated TCR beta chains appeared to be HLA-restricted. Immune exposure was documented only through CMV serostatus.

PCR amplification relied on 60 Vbeta primers (plus 13 Jbeta primers). The table came from immunoSEQ multiplex PCR; TCRdb's copy has only in-frame clones and leaves some out. The data show approximately 60,000 clones, with roughly 85% seen just once and roughly 1.5% held by the top ten. In regard to this clone: Antigen specificity is unknown.

V trimming: 4 bases; J trimming: 1 base; junction bases outside the gene matches: 4. The CDR3 consists of 14 residues. CDR1 is SGHRS, CDR2 YFSETQ, per germline. This chain joins TRBV5-1 and TRBJ1-1; TRBD1 agrees at 7 bases. The clonotype originates from a man aged 30 to 45 in good health and CMV-seronegative. Sequencing input: PBMCs. The CDR3 is CASSPGQTNTEAFF. The CDR3 bases are TGCGCCAGCAGCCCGGGACAGACGAACACTGAAGCTTTCTTT.